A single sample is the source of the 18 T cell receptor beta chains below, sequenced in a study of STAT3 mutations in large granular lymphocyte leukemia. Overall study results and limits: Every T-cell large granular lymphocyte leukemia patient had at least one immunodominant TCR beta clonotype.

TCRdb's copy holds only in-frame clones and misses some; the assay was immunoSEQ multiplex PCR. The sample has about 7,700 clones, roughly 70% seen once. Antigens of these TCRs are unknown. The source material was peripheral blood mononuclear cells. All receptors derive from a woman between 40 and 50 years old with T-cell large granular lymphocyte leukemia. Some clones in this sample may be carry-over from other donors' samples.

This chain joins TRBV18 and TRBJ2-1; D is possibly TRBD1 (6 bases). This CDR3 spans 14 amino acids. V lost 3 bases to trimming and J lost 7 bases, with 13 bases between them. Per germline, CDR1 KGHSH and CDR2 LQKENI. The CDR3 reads CASSPWQGWNEQFF. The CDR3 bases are TGTGCCAGCTCACCTTGGCAGGGGTGGAATGAGCAGTTCTTC.

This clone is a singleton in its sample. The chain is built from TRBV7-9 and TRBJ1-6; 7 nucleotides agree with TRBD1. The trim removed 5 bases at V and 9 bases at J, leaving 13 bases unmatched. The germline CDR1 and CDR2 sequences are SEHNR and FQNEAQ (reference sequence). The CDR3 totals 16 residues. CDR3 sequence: CASSPRPQGMGSPLHF. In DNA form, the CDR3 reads TGTGCCAGCAGCCCACGCCCACAGGGGATGGGTTCACCCCTCCACTTT.

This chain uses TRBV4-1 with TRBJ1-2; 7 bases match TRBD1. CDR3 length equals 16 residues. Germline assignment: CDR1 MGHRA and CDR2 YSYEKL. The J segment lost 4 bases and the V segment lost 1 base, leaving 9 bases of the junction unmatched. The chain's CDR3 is CASSQGWGQGGYGYTF. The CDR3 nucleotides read TGCGCCAGCAGCCAAGGGTGGGGGCAGGGGGGCTATGGCTACACCTTC.

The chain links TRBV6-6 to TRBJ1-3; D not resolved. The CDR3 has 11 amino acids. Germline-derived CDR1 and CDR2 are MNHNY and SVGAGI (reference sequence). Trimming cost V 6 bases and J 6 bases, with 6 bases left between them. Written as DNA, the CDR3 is TGTGCCAGCAGGTTTAAAAACACCATATATTTT. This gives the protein CASRFKNTIYF.

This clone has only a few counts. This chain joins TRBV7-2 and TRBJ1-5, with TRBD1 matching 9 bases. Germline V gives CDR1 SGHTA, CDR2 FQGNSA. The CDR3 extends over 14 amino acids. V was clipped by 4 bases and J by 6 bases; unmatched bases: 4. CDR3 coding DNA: TGTGCCAGCAGCTCACAGGGGGCGGGTCAGCCCCAGCATTTT. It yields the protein CASSSQGAGQPQHF.

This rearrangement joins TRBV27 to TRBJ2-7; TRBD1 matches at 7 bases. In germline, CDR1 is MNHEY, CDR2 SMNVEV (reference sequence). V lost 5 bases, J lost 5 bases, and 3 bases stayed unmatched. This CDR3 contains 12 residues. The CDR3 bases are TGTGCCAGCAGTCGAGGGGGCCACGAGCAGTACTTC. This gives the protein CASSRGGHEQYF.

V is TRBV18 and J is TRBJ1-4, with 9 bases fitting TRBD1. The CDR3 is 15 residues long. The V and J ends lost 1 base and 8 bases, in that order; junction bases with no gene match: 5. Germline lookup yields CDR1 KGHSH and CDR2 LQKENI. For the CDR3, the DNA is TGTGCCAGCTCACCACGGACAGGGGAGAACGAAAAACTGTTTTTT. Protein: CASSPRTGENEKLFF.

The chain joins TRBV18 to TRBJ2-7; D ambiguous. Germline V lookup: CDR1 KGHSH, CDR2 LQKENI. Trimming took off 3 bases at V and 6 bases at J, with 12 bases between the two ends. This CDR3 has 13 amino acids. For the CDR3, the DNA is TGTGCCAGCTCACCTACCCCTAGGGTCGAGCAGTACTTC. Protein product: CASSPTPRVEQYF.

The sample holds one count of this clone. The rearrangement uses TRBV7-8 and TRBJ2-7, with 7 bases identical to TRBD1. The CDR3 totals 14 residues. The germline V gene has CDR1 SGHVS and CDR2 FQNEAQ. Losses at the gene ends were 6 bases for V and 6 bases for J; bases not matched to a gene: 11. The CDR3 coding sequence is TGTGCCAGCAGGACAGGGAGTACCTGCTGCGAGCAGTACTTC. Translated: CASRTGSTCCEQYF.

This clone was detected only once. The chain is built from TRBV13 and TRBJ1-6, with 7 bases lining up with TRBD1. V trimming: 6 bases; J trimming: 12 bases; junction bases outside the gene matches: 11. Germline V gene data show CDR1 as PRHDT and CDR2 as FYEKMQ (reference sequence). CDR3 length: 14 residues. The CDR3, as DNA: TGTGCCAGCAGTAAACTCACAGGGGTGGGACCCCTCCACTTT. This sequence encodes CASSKLTGVGPLHF. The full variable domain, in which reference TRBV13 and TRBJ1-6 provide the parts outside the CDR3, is AAGVIQSPRHLIKEKRETATLKCYPIPRHDTVYWYQQGPGQDPQFLISFYEKMQSDKGSIPDRFSAQQFSDYHSELNMSSLELGDSALYFCASSKLTGVGPLHFGNGTRLTVT.

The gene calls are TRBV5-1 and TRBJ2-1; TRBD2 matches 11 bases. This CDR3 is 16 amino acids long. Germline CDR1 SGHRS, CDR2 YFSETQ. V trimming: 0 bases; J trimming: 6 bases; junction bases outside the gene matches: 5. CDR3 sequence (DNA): TGCGCCAGCAGCTTGGATAAGACTAGCGGGACCAATGAGCAGTTCTTC. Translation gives CASSLDKTSGTNEQFF.

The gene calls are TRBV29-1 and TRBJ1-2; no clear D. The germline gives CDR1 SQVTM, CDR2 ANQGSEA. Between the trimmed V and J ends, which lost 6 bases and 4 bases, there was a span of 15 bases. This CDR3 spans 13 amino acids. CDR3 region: CSVARAGLYGYTF. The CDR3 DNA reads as TGCAGCGTAGCCCGGGCAGGACTCTATGGCTACACCTTC. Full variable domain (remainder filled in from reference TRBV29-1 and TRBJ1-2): SAVISQKPSRDICQRGTSLTIQCQVDSQVTMMFWYRQQPGQSLTLIATANQGSEATYESGFVIDKFPISRPNLTFSTLTVSNMSPEDSSIYLCSVARAGLYGYTFGSGTRLTVV.

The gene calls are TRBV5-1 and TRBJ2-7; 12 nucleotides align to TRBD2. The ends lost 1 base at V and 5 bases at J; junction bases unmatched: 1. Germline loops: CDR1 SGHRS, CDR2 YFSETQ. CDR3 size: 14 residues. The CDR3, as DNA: TGCGCCAGCAGCTTGAGGACTAGCGGGGACGAGCAGTACTTC. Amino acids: CASSLRTSGDEQYF. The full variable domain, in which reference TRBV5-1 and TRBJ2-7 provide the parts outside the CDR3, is KAGVTQTPRYLIKTRGQQVTLSCSPISGHRSVSWYQQTPGQGLQFLFEYFSETQRNKGNFPGRFSGRQFSNSRSEMNVSTLELGDSALYLCASSLRTSGDEQYFGPGTRLTVT.

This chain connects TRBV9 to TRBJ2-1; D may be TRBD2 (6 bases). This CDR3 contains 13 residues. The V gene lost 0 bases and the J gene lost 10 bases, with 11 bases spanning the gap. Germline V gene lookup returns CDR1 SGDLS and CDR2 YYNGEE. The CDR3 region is CASSVASAGEQFF. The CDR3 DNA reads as TGTGCCAGCAGCGTAGCATCTGCGGGAGAGCAGTTCTTC.

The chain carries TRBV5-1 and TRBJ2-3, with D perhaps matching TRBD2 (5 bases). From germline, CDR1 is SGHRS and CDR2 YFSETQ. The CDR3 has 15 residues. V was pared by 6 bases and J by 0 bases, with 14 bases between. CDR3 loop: CASIPGISSTDTQYF. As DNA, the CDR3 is TGCGCCAGCATTCCGGGGATCTCTAGCACAGATACGCAGTATTTT.

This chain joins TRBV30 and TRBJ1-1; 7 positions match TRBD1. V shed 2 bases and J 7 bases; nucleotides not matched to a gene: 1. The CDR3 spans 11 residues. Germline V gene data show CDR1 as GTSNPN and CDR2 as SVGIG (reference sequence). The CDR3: CAWSQGVEAFF. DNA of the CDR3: TGTGCCTGGAGTCAGGGGGTTGAAGCTTTCTTT.

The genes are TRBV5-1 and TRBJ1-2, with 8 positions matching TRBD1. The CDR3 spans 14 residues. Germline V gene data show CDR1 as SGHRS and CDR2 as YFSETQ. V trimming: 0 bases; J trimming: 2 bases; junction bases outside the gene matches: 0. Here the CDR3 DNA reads TGCGCCAGCAGCTTGGACAGGGGGAACTATGGCTACACCTTC. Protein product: CASSLDRGNYGYTF.

The CDR3 protein is CASSVAATGEQFF. The CDR3 nucleotides read TGTGCCAGCAGCGTAGCGGCCACGGGTGAGCAGTTCTTC. V usage is TRBV9 and J usage is TRBJ2-1; D call uncertain. CDR1 is SGDLS, CDR2 YYNGEE, per germline. The CDR3 extends over 13 amino acids. The V end lost 0 bases, the J end lost 9 bases, and 10 bases lay between the germline ends. The full variable domain, rest sourced from reference TRBV9 and TRBJ2-1, is DSGVTQTPKHLITATGQRVTLRCSPRSGDLSVYWYQQSLDQGLQFLIQYYNGEERAKGNILERFSAQQFPDLHSELNLSSLELGDSALYFCASSVAATGEQFFGPGTRLTVL.